This T cell receptor beta chain was sequenced in a study of tissue T cells after allogeneic stem cell transplantation. Study context: Gastrointestinal graft-versus-host disease was present in all patients, each treated with several therapy lines. Viable blood and marrow gave sorted CD3+ T cells if numbers allowed. Study-level points and caveats: Within patients, tissue anatomy strongly shaped TCR repertoire composition.

Here immunoSEQ multiplex PCR was the method, and the copy in TCRdb shows in-frame clones only, minus some. The sample lists about 26,000 clones, about 90% occurring once. Germline CDR1 and CDR2: MGHRA and YSYEKL. Between the trimmed V and J ends, which lost 1 base and 2 bases, there was a span of 14 bases. The CDR3 has 17 residues. Concerning this clone itself: Antigen: not known.

The sequence came from a male donor aged 60 or over who later had graft-versus-host disease after an allogeneic stem cell transplant. This chain connects TRBV4-1 to TRBJ1-4, with D possibly TRBD1 on 6 matching bases. The starting material was blood, obtained before transplantation. This CDR3 is CASSQARPDRTNEKLFF. CDR3 in DNA: TGCGCCAGCAGCCAAGCCAGGCCCGACAGGACTAATGAAAAACTGTTTTTT.